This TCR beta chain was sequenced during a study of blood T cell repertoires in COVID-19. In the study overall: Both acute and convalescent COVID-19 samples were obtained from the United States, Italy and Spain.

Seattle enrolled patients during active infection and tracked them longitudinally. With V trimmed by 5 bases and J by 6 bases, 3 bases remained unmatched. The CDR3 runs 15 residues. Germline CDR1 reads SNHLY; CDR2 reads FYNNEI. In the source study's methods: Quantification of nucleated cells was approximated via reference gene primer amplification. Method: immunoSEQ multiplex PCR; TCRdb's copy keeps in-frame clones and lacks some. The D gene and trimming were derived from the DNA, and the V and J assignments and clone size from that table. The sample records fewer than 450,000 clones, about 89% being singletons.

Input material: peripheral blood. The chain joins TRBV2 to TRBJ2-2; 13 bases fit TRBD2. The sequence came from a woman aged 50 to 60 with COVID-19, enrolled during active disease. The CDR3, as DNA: TGTGCCAGCAGTACGGGACTAGCGGGATCCGGGGAGCTGTTTTTT. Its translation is CASSTGLAGSGELFF.